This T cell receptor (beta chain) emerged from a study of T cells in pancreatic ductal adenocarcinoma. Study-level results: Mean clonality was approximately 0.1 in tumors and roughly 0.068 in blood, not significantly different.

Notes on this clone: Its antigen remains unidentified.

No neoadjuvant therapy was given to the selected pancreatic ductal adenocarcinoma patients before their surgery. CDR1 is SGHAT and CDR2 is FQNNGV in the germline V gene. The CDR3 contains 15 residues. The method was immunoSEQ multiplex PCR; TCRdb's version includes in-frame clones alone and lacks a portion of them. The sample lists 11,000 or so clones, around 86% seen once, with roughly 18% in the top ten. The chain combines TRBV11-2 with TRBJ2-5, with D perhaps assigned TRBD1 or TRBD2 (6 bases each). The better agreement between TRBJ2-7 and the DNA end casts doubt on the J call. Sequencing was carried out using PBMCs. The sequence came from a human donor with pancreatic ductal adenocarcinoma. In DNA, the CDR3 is TGTGCCAGCAGCTTAACAACGGGGGCCAGCTACGAGCAGTACTTC. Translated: CASSLTTGASYEQYF.